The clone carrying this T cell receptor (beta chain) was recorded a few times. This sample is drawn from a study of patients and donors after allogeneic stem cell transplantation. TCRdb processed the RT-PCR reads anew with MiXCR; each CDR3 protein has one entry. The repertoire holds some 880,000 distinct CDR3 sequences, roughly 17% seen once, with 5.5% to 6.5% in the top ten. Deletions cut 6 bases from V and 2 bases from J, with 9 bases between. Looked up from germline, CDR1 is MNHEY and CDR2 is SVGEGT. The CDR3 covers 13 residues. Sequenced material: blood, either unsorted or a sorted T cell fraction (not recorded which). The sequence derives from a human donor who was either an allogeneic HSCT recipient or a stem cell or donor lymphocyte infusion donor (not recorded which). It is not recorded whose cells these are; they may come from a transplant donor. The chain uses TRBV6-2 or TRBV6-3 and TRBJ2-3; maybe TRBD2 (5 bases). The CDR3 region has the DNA TGTGCCAGCAGCTGGACTGACACAGATACGCAGTATTTT. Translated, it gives CASSWTDTDTQYF.